This passage covers 6 T cell receptor beta chains from one sample sequenced in a study of shared clonotypes between healthy human individuals. The method was immunoSEQ multiplex PCR; TCRdb's version includes in-frame clones alone and lacks a portion of them. The sample includes more than 2 million clones, roughly 96% of them seen just once. The sequencing input was naive CD4+ T cells sorted from blood. Subset described: CD45RA+ positively selected. The receptor set was obtained from a man aged 18 to 29 in good health.

V is TRBV10-3 and J is TRBJ2-7, with 7 bases that match TRBD1. Germline assignment: CDR1 ENHRY and CDR2 SYGVKD. With 10 bases clipped from V and 4 bases from J, the junction kept 7 bases outside the gene matches. CDR3 length equals 12 residues. This CDR3 is CASRGKEYEQYF. The CDR3 nucleotides are TGTGCCAGCAGGGGGAAGGAGTACGAGCAGTACTTC.

The chain carries TRBV19 and TRBJ1-5; D remains ambiguous. Germline V gives CDR1 LNHDA, CDR2 SQIVND (reference sequence). Trimming pared 1 base from V and 6 bases from J, leaving 4 bases between. This CDR3 spans 12 amino acids. The CDR3 loop reads CASSIGLQPQHF. The CDR3 bases are TGTGCCAGTAGTATAGGACTTCAGCCCCAGCATTTT.

This clone was seen a single time. The chain combines TRBV5-1 with TRBJ2-3, with 10 bases lining up with TRBD1. The germline V gene encodes CDR1 SGHRS and CDR2 YFSETQ. The V segment lost 4 bases and the J segment 3 bases; nucleotides outside the gene matches: 8. The CDR3 has 16 amino acids. CDR3 sequence reads: CASSSSGTGVTDTQYF. In DNA form, the CDR3 reads TGCGCCAGCAGCAGCTCCGGGACAGGGGTTACAGATACGCAGTATTTT.

The rearrangement uses TRBV4-1 and TRBJ1-5; TRBD1 might be the D (6 bases). CDR3 length equals 16 residues. The germline V gene encodes CDR1 MGHRA and CDR2 YSYEKL. The V and J ends lost 0 bases and 3 bases respectively, with 12 bases between them. The CDR3 sequence: CASSQEGGAANQPQHF. CDR3 sequence (DNA): TGCGCCAGCAGCCAAGAAGGGGGGGCCGCCAATCAGCCCCAGCATTTT.

The V call is TRBV5-5, the J call TRBJ2-5, with D perhaps being TRBD1 or TRBD2 (5 bases each). The V end was cut by 4 bases, the J end by 5 bases, with 18 bases between. This CDR3 contains 15 residues. Per the germline V gene, CDR1 is SGHKS and CDR2 is YYEKEE (reference sequence). CDR3 protein: CASSINGAGRETQYF. For the CDR3, the DNA is TGTGCCAGCAGCATTAACGGGGCAGGCCGGGAGACCCAGTACTTC.

The chain carries TRBV30 and TRBJ1-6; the D gene is possibly TRBD1 (5 bases). Germline CDR1 is GTSNPN and CDR2 is SVGIG (reference sequence). The CDR3 consists of 13 residues. The V end was cut by 8 bases, the J end by 4 bases, with 12 bases between. As DNA, the CDR3 is TGTGCCAGGGAGCGGGGGTATAATTCACCCCTCCACTTT. This gives the protein CARERGYNSPLHF.